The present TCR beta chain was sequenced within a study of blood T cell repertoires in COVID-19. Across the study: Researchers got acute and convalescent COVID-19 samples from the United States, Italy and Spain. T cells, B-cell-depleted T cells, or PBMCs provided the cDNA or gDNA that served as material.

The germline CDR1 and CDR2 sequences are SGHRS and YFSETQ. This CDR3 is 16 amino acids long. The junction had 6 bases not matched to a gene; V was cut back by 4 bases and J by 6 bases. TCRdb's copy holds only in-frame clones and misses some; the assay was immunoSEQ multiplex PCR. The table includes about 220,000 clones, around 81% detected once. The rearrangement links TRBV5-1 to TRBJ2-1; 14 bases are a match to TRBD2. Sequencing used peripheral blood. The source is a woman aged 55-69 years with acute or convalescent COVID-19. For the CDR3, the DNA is TGCGCCAGCAGCCCCGGGACTAGCGGGGGACTCAATGAGCAGTTCTTC. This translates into CASSPGTSGGLNEQFF.